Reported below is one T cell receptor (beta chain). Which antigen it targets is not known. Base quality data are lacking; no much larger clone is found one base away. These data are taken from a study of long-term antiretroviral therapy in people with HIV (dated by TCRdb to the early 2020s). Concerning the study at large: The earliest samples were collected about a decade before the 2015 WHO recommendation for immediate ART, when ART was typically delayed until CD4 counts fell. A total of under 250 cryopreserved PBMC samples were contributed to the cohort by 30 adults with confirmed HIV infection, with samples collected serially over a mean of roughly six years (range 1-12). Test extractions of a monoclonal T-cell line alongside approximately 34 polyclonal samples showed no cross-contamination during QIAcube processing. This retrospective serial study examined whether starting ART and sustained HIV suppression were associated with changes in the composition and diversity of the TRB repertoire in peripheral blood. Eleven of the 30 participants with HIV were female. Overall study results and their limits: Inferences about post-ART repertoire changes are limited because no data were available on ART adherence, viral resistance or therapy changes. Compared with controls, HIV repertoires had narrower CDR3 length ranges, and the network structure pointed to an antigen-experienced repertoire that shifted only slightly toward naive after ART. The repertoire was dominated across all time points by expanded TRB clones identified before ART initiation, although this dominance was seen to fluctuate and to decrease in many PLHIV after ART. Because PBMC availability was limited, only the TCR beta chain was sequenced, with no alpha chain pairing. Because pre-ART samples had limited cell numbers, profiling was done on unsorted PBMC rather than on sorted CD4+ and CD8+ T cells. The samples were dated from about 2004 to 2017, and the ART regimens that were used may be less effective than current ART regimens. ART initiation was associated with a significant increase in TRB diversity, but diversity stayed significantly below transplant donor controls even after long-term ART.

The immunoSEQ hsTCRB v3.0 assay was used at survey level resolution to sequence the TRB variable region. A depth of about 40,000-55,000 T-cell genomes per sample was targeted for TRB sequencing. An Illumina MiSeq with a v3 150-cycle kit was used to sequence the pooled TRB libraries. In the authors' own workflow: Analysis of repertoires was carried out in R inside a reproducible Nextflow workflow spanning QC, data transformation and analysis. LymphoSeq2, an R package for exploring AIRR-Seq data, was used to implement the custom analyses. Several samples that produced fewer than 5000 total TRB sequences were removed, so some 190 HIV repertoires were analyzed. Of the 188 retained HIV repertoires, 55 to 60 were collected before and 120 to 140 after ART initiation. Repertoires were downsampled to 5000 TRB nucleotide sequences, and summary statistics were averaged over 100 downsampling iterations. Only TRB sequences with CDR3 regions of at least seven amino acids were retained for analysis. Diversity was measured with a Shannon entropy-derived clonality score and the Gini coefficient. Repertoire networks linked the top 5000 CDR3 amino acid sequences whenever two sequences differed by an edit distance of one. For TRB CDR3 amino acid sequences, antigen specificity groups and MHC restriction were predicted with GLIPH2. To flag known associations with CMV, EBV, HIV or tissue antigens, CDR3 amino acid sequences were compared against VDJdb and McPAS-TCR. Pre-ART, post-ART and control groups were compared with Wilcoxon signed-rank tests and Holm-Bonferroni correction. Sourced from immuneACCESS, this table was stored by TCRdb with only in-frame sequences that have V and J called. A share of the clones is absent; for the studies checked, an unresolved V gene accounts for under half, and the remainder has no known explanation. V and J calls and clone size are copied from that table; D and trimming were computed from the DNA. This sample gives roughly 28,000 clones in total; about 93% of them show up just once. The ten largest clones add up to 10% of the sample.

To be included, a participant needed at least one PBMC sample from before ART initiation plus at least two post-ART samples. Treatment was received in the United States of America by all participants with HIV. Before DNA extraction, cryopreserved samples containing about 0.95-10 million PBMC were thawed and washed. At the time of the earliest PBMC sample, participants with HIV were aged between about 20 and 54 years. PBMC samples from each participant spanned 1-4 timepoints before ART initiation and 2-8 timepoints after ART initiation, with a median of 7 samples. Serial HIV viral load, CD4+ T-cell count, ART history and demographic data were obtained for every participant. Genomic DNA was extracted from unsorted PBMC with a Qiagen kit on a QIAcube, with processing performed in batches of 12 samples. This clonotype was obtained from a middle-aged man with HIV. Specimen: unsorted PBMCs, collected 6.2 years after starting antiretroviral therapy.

CDR3 loop: CASSVGTSNTEAFF. The sequenced DNA is TGTGCCAGCAGCGTCGGGACTTCGAACACTGAAGCTTTCTTT. The receptor chain draws on TRBV6-6 and TRBJ1-1; TRBD1 is a weak D gene call, 5 bases matching. Including cysteine and phenylalanine, the CDR3 has 14 amino acids. The kept DNA is CDR3 alone, 42 bases in frame from the first base. Sequences MNHNY (CDR1) and SVGAGI (CDR2) are obtained from the germline V gene (reference sequence). Trimming takes 6 bases from V and 1 base from J, and the germline ends sit 12 bases apart.